Reported below is one T cell receptor (beta chain). The sample is drawn from a study of control samples from healthy donors and cancer patients. V lost 7 bases and J 3 bases, leaving 12 bases between the germline ends. This CDR3 has 13 amino acids. Looked up from germline, CDR1 is SEHNR and CDR2 is FQNEAQ (reference sequence). The data were produced by immunoSEQ multiplex PCR, yet TCRdb's version contains in-frame clones alone and is incomplete. The table lists 100,000 or so clones, roughly 92% of them singletons. This sequence was found in a woman aged 25-40 years in good health. This chain joins TRBV7-9 and TRBJ1-1; possibly TRBD1 for D (6 bases). The specimen sequenced was blood. CDR3 coding DNA: TGTGCCAGCACTCAGGGGAGGGACACTGAAGCTTTCTTT. This gives the protein CASTQGRDTEAFF. The full variable domain, its missing parts supplied by reference TRBV7-9 and TRBJ1-1, is DTGVSQNPRHKITKRGQNVTFRCDPISEHNRLYWYRQTLGQGPEFLTYFQNEAQLEKSRLLSDRFSAERPKGSFSTLEIQRTEQGDSAMYLCASTQGRDTEAFFGQGTRLTVV.